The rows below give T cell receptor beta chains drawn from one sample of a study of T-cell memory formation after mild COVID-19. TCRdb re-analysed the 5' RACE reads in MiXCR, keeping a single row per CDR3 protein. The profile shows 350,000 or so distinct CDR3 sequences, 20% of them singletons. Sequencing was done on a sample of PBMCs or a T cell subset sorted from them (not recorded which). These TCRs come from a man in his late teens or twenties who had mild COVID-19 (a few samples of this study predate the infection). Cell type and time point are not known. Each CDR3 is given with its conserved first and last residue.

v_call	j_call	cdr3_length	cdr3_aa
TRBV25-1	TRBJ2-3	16	CASSAGLAESTDTQYF
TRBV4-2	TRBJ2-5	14	CASSPGRGEETQYF
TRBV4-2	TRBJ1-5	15	CASSQAGRFNQPQHF
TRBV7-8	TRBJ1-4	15	CASSLVLAHNEKLFF
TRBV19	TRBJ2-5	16	CASSTQWTSGEETQYF
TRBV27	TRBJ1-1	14	CASSLGTGVGEAFF
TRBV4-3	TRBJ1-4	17	CASSQEGIWTGEEKLFF
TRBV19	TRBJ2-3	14	CASSIASGTDTQYF
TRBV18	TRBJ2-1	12	CASSPPGDEQFF
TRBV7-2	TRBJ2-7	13	CASSQWPPYEQYF
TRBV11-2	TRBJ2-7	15	CASSLSEGTFYEQYF
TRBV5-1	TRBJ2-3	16	CASSLTTREGTDTQYF
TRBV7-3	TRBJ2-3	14	CASSNSKGGYTQYF
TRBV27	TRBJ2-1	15	CASSLLGGPYNEQFF
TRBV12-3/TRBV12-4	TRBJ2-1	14	CASSSLTARGVQFF
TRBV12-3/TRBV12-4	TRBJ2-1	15	CASSFRDRGRSEQFF
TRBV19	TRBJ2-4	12	CAGEGREGIQYF
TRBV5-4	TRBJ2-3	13	CASSLPHEDTQYF
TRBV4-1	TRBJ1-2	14	CASSGRTGDYGYTF
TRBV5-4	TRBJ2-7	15	CASTHSGTASYEQYF
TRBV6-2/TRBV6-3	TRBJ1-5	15	CASSYSGQGRQPQHF
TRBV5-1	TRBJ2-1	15	CASRAGAGSYNEQFF
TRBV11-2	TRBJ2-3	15	CASSLGAGNTDTQYF
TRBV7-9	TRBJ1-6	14	CASSGQGATTPLHF
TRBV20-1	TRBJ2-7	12	CSARDGTGEQYF
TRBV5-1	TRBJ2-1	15	CASRPTGSSYNEQFF
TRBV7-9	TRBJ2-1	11	CASSLYHEQFF
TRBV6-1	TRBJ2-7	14	CSSSERITGYEQYF
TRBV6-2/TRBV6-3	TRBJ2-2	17	CASSYRGPGLAAWELFF
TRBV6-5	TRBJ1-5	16	CASSYSLPLSNQPQHF
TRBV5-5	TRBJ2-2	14	CASSLGIFTGELFF
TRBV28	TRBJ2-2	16	CASSFNRDRGTGELFF
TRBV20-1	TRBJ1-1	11	CSARGGGVAFF
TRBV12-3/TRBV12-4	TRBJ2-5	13	CASRLNGQETQYF
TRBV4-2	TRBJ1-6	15	CASSQAGGDNSPLHF
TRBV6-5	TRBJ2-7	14	CASRGLAGVGEQYF